One and the same sample provided the 8 T cell receptor beta chains below, sequenced in a study of blood T cell repertoires in COVID-19. Profiled with immunoSEQ multiplex PCR; TCRdb holds only in-frame clones, not every one. The sample holds around 160,000 clones; 75% to 80% are singletons and the top ten take approximately 15%. Sequencing was performed on peripheral blood. Source of these receptors: a woman of 80 years or more with acute or convalescent COVID-19.

This clone has only one observation. The chain couples TRBV6-5 to TRBJ1-5; D not resolved. Germline CDR1 reads MNHEY; CDR2 reads SVGAGI. This CDR3 has 15 residues. Trimming took 5 bases from V and 0 from J, leaving 11 bases between them. The CDR3, as DNA: TGTGCCAGCAGTCCTGCCGCAGTTAGCAATCAGCCCCAGCATTTT. Its protein is CASSPAAVSNQPQHF.

Ten or more counts support this clone. The rearrangement uses TRBV13 and TRBJ2-2; 11 nucleotides align to TRBD1. J was trimmed by 1 base and V by 0 bases; bases with no gene match: 13. The germline V gene encodes CDR1 PRHDT and CDR2 FYEKMQ (reference sequence). The CDR3 length is 21 residues. Here the CDR3 DNA reads TGTGCCAGCAGCTTAGGGCCCGGAGTGGACAGGGGGCGCTTGAACACCGGGGAGCTGTTTTTT. Translated, it gives CASSLGPGVDRGRLNTGELFF.

The CDR3 DNA sequence: TGTGCCAGCAGCCACCTTGGGGCTTCACCCCTCCACTTT. This encodes CASSHLGASPLHF. The chain uses TRBV3-1 (or the pseudogene TRBV3-2) and TRBJ1-6; D might be TRBD1 (5 bases). Between the trimmed V and J ends, which lost 3 bases and 9 bases, there was a span of 9 bases. CDR3 length equals 13 residues. Germline V gene data show CDR1 as LGHDT and CDR2 as YNNKEL (reference sequence).

This chain uses TRBV27 with TRBJ1-1, with D tentatively TRBD1 (6 bases). V was clipped by 8 bases and J by 1 base, with 14 bases between them. Per germline, CDR1 MNHEY and CDR2 SMNVEV (reference sequence). The CDR3 is 14 amino acids. The CDR3 loop is CASYSGARNTEAFF. The CDR3 DNA sequence: TGTGCCAGCTACTCAGGGGCTAGGAACACTGAAGCTTTCTTT.

This chain joins TRBV4-1 and TRBJ2-1; D is ambiguous. CDR1 and CDR2 from the germline V gene are MGHRA and YSYEKL. This CDR3 region has 14 residues. V lost 1 base to trimming and J lost 9 bases, with 13 bases between them. DNA of the CDR3: TGCGCCAGCAGCCAAGGGTGGGCTGGTGGTGAGCAGTTCTTC. Amino acid sequence: CASSQGWAGGEQFF.

The chain recombines TRBV29-1 with TRBJ2-7; D is perhaps TRBD2 (6 bases). The V end was cut by 0 bases, the J end by 4 bases, with 13 bases between. From germline, CDR1 is SQVTM and CDR2 ANQGSEA. The CDR3 runs to 14 residues. CDR3 in DNA: TGCAGCGTTGAAGAAGGTCCCGGAGGGTACGAGCAGTACTTC. Encoded protein: CSVEEGPGGYEQYF.

The chain uses TRBV5-1 and TRBJ1-2, with 10 nucleotides matching TRBD1. The ends lost 5 bases at V and 6 bases at J; junction bases unmatched: 4. Germline CDR1 is SGHRS and CDR2 is YFSETQ. The CDR3 totals 13 residues. CDR3 residues: CASSFGQGDGYTF. The CDR3 bases are TGCGCCAGCAGTTTTGGACAGGGGGATGGCTACACCTTC.

This chain links TRBV2 with TRBJ2-3, with D perhaps TRBD1 (6 bases). The CDR3 length is 14 residues. Trimming left V 5 bases short and J 0 bases short, with 9 bases between. Germline V lookup: CDR1 SNHLY, CDR2 FYNNEI. CDR3 sequence reads: CASSPGHSTDTQYF. In DNA, the CDR3 is TGTGCCAGCAGTCCGGGACATAGCACAGATACGCAGTATTTT.